This passage covers 23 T cell receptor beta chains from one sample sequenced in a study of OX40 agonist ivuxolimab in advanced cancers. Assay used: immunoSEQ multiplex PCR; TCRdb lists only in-frame clones, some missing. The sample includes 35,000 to 55,000 clones, roughly 84% of them seen just once. Sequencing used CD4+ or CD8+ T cells sorted from blood, obtained in a trial of the OX40 agonist ivuxolimab. The receptor source for this set is an adult with an advanced solid tumor such as melanoma, head and neck, liver or kidney cancer.

This clone has just one count. This chain links TRBV11-3 with TRBJ2-5; 7 bases map to TRBD2. V trimming: 3 bases; J trimming: 4 bases; junction bases outside the gene matches: 8. Looked up from germline, CDR1 is SGHNT and CDR2 is YENEEA. The CDR3 length is 15 residues. The DNA for the CDR3 is TGTGCCAGCAGCTTCGGCGCGGGAGATAGAGAGACCCAGTACTTC. Translation gives CASSFGAGDRETQYF.

This rearrangement joins TRBV6-5 to TRBJ1-3; D unclear. Trimming removed 8 bases at V and 0 bases at J, with 11 bases between. CDR1 MNHEY and CDR2 SVGAGI come from the germline V gene. This CDR3 has 14 amino acids. The CDR3 loop is CASARAGSGNTIYF. CDR3 bases: TGTGCCAGCGCCAGAGCGGGCTCTGGAAACACCATATATTTT.

The chain carries TRBV29-1 and TRBJ2-1; D gene unclear. Germline V gene lookup returns CDR1 SQVTM and CDR2 ANQGSEA. The CDR3 length is 13 residues. Trimming pared 4 bases from V and 0 bases from J, leaving 7 bases between. This CDR3 reads CSVVAVSYNEQFF. CDR3 nucleotides: TGCAGCGTTGTGGCGGTCTCCTACAATGAGCAGTTCTTC.

The chain links TRBV2 to TRBJ2-2; TRBD2 matches at 10 bases. Germline V gene data show CDR1 as SNHLY and CDR2 as FYNNEI. The trim removed 7 bases at V and 4 bases at J, leaving 6 bases unmatched. The CDR3 contains 15 residues. CDR3 region: CASMQAGGFTGELFF. The CDR3, as DNA: TGTGCCAGCATGCAAGCGGGAGGGTTCACCGGGGAGCTGTTTTTT.

The chain employs TRBV6-1 and TRBJ2-2; tentatively, D is TRBD2 (6 bases). The CDR3 consists of 11 residues. Trimming removed 7 bases from V and 15 bases from J, with 15 bases in between. Germline V gives CDR1 MNHNS, CDR2 SASEGT. The CDR3 DNA reads as TGTGCCAGCAATCTTGGCGGGACCTTGTTTTTT. It specifies CASNLGGTLFF.

This rearrangement joins TRBV6-5 to TRBJ2-3; TRBD1 matches at 9 bases. Germline loops: CDR1 MNHEY, CDR2 SVGAGI. J lost 6 bases, V lost 8 bases, and 9 bases had no gene match. This CDR3 is 14 amino acids long. Here the CDR3 reads CASANRGLGDTQYF. CDR3 coding DNA: TGTGCCAGCGCCAACAGGGGGCTTGGGGATACGCAGTATTTT.

V is TRBV6-1 and J is TRBJ2-3; 13 bases are shared with TRBD2. Germline CDR1 and CDR2: MNHNS and SASEGT. V shed 7 bases, J shed 2 bases, and the junction held 3 bases outside the gene matches. CDR3 length: 15 residues. The CDR3 sequence is CASTGLAGDTDTQYF. The CDR3 coding sequence is TGTGCCAGCACTGGACTAGCGGGAGACACAGATACGCAGTATTTT.

This rearrangement joins TRBV6-5 to TRBJ1-2; D possibly corresponds to TRBD1 (6 bases). Germline CDR1 MNHEY, CDR2 SVGAGI. CDR3 length equals 14 residues. V was pared by 5 bases and J by 7 bases, with 17 bases between. The CDR3 sequence: CASSLTQGYTGYTF. Written as DNA, the CDR3 is TGTGCCAGCAGTCTCACTCAGGGGTATACTGGCTACACCTTC.

The chain carries TRBV18 and TRBJ2-1; 9 nucleotides align to TRBD2. Trimming cost V 10 bases and J 8 bases; bases outside gene matches: 12. The CDR3 length is 14 residues. Germline V gene data show CDR1 as KGHSH and CDR2 as LQKENI. CDR3 region: CATGGASGKYEQFF. CDR3 sequence (DNA): TGTGCCACCGGAGGGGCTAGCGGGAAGTATGAGCAGTTCTTC.

This clone occurred a few times. This rearrangement joins TRBV6-4 to TRBJ2-6; D might be TRBD1 or TRBD2, each matching 7 bases. CDR3 size: 16 residues. The V gene's germline CDR1 is MRHNA and CDR2 SNTAGT. V lost 6 bases and J lost 2, with 14 bases in between. CDR3 nucleotides: TGTGCCAGCAGCGAGCAGGGGGGGACTGGGGCCAACGTCCTGACTTTC. As protein: CASSEQGGTGANVLTF.

The chain combines TRBV25-1 with TRBJ2-7; 9 bases are shared with TRBD1. Germline CDR1 MGHDK, CDR2 SYGVNS. CDR3 length: 14 amino acids. The V gene end was trimmed by 5 bases and the J gene end by 7 bases; junction bases not matched to a gene: 9. Here the CDR3 DNA reads TGTGCCAGCAGTCCCGACAGGGGGTCGGGGGAGCAGTACTTC. It translates to CASSPDRGSGEQYF.

The rearrangement links TRBV5-4 to TRBJ1-2; maybe TRBD1 (6 bases). The CDR3 is 13 amino acids. Between the trimmed V and J ends, which lost 4 bases and 2 bases, there was a span of 9 bases. Germline lookup yields CDR1 SGHNT and CDR2 YYREEE (reference sequence). The CDR3 DNA is TGTGCCAGCAGCCCCGACAGGAACTATGGCTACACCTTC. Its translation: CASSPDRNYGYTF.

The gene calls are TRBV19 and TRBJ2-1, with 9 nucleotides matching TRBD2. CDR1 is LNHDA and CDR2 is SQIVND in the germline V gene (reference sequence). Trimming took 6 bases from V and 2 from J; bases not matched to a gene: 8. The CDR3 is 16 residues long. The DNA for the CDR3 is TGTGCCAGTAGCCTTTCTAGCGGGAAGGCCTACAATGAGCAGTTCTTC. Translation gives CASSLSSGKAYNEQFF.

The V and J genes are TRBV11-2 and TRBJ2-5, with D possibly TRBD1 on 5 matching bases. V lost 3 bases to trimming and J lost 4 bases, with 12 bases between them. This CDR3 spans 14 amino acids. The germline CDR1 and CDR2 sequences are SGHAT and FQNNGV. CDR3: CASSFTQAVETQYF. CDR3 sequence (DNA): TGTGCCAGCAGCTTCACACAGGCGGTAGAGACCCAGTACTTC.

CDR3 protein: CASSGSGTGGGYTF. CDR3 sequence (DNA): TGTGCCAGCAGTGGATCCGGGACAGGGGGAGGCTACACCTTC. This sequence joins TRBV6-6 and TRBJ1-2; 11 bases match TRBD1. V shed 5 bases and J 8 bases; nucleotides not matched to a gene: 7. This CDR3 has 14 residues. CDR1 is MNHNY, CDR2 SVGAGI, per germline (reference sequence).

This chain links TRBV6-1 with TRBJ2-1; a possible D gene is TRBD2 (6 bases). Germline V gives CDR1 MNHNS, CDR2 SASEGT. V gave up 8 bases and J gave up 6 bases, with 17 bases separating them. This CDR3 has 14 residues. The CDR3 reads CASSGERVINEQFF. CDR3 bases: TGTGCCAGCTCGGGGGAGCGGGTGATCAATGAGCAGTTCTTC.

This rearrangement joins TRBV19 to TRBJ1-5; D perhaps matches TRBD1 (6 bases). CDR1 is LNHDA and CDR2 is SQIVND in the germline V gene (reference sequence). V dropped 6 bases and J dropped 0 bases, with 9 bases sitting between them. The CDR3 totals 14 residues. Written as DNA, the CDR3 is TGTGCCAGTAGGGACAGATATAGCAATCAGCCCCAGCATTTT. This encodes CASRDRYSNQPQHF.

DNA for the CDR3: TGCGCCAGCAGTGGCCGGACTAGCGGGGGCTCCTACGAGCAGTACTTC. Its translation: CASSGRTSGGSYEQYF. The chain carries TRBV10-1 and TRBJ2-7; TRBD2 agrees at 13 bases. Germline V lookup: CDR1 WNHNN, CDR2 SYGVQD (reference sequence). The V segment lost 4 bases and the J segment 0 bases; nucleotides outside the gene matches: 3. This CDR3 has 16 amino acids.

The J gene is TRBJ2-1, the V gene TRBV5-1, with a tentative D call TRBD2 (6 bases). Germline CDR1 SGHRS, CDR2 YFSETQ. The CDR3 is 14 residues long. V gave up 0 bases and J gave up 5 bases, with 9 bases separating them. For the CDR3, the DNA is TGCGCCAGCAGCTTGGGCGGGATGGACAATGAGCAGTTCTTC. Translating gives CASSLGGMDNEQFF.

This CDR3 is CASSLRGTPPGTLTDTQYF. CDR3 in DNA: TGCGCCAGCAGCTTGAGGGGCACCCCCCCGGGAACCCTTACAGATACGCAGTATTTT. J is TRBJ2-3 and V is TRBV5-1, with D perhaps being TRBD1 or TRBD2 (5 bases each). The ends were cut back, 1 base at V and 3 bases at J, with 24 bases in the middle. This CDR3 comprises 19 residues. Germline loops: CDR1 SGHRS, CDR2 YFSETQ.

V gene TRBV11-2 combines with J gene TRBJ2-1, with a weak D call TRBD1 (6 bases). Trimming left V 2 bases short and J 6 bases short, with 14 bases between. The CDR3 loop spans 15 amino acids. The germline V gene encodes CDR1 SGHAT and CDR2 FQNNGV. The CDR3 loop reads CASSLIGGLVNEQFF. CDR3 DNA: TGTGCCAGCAGCTTAATTGGGGGCCTGGTCAATGAGCAGTTCTTC.

A few counts support this clone. The chain employs TRBV5-1 and TRBJ1-1; D is possibly TRBD1 (5 bases). CDR1 is SGHRS and CDR2 is YFSETQ in the germline V gene. V was shortened by 3 bases and J by 1 base, with 16 bases between the two germline ends. The CDR3 is 16 amino acids. CDR3 bases: TGCGCCAGCAGCTCGAATCCGGACATAAGGAACACTGAAGCTTTCTTT. As protein: CASSSNPDIRNTEAFF.

This clone is deemed medium-sized. The rearrangement joins TRBV29-1 to TRBJ1-2, with a tentative D call TRBD1 (6 bases). This CDR3 has 12 amino acids. Trimming removed 3 bases from V and 7 bases from J, with 12 bases in between. The germline gives CDR1 SQVTM, CDR2 ANQGSEA. CDR3 amino acids: CSVDWGQGGYTF. CDR3 in DNA: TGCAGCGTTGACTGGGGGCAGGGTGGCTACACCTTC.